Following are 16 T cell receptor beta chains from one sample sequenced in a study of cytomegalovirus exposure and HLA in healthy donors. Assay used: immunoSEQ multiplex PCR; TCRdb lists only in-frame clones, some missing. This repertoire shows about 110,000 clones, approximately 91% found once; its top ten account for roughly 2.2%. The material sequenced was PBMCs. These receptors all come from a woman aged 18-29 years in good health and CMV-seronegative.

V is TRBV30 and J is TRBJ2-1, with 8 bases that match TRBD2. Germline V gives CDR1 GTSNPN, CDR2 SVGIG (reference sequence). The trim removed 8 bases at V and 4 bases at J, leaving 7 bases unmatched. The length of the CDR3 is 13 residues. The CDR3 coding sequence is TGTGCCCAAAGCGGGAGACGATACAATGAGCAGTTCTTC. Protein: CAQSGRRYNEQFF.

The chain has TRBV7-2 and TRBJ1-3; 10 nucleotides agree with TRBD1. This CDR3 has 17 amino acids. Germline V gene data show CDR1 as SGHTA and CDR2 as FQGNSA. V trimming: 5 bases; J trimming: 2 bases; junction bases outside the gene matches: 9. The CDR3 bases are TGTGCCAGCAGCCCAATCAGTGGGACAGGGGCTGGAAACACCATATATTTT. Translating it yields CASSPISGTGAGNTIYF.

The rearrangement uses TRBV4-3 and TRBJ2-7; TRBD2 matches at 10 bases. CDR1 is LGHNA and CDR2 is YSLEER in the germline V gene. The CDR3 is 17 amino acids. The V segment lost 0 bases and the J segment 4 bases; nucleotides outside the gene matches: 9. Written as DNA, the CDR3 is TGCGCCAGCAGCCAAGATCGAGGGGTTAGCGGGGGGTACGAGCAGTACTTC. Encoded protein: CASSQDRGVSGGYEQYF.

V usage is TRBV30 and J usage is TRBJ1-5; D perhaps matches TRBD1 (5 bases). The CDR3 length is 17 residues. Germline V gives CDR1 GTSNPN, CDR2 SVGIG (reference sequence). V was shortened by 1 base and J by 1 base, with 17 bases between the two germline ends. CDR3 sequence (DNA): TGTGCCTGGAGTGGGCTCCGTTTGGGGGGGAGCAATCAGCCCCAGCATTTT. Protein: CAWSGLRLGGSNQPQHF.

The V gene is TRBV6-1, the J gene TRBJ2-7; D possibly corresponds to TRBD1 (5 bases). This CDR3 contains 14 residues. Germline V gene data show CDR1 as MNHNS and CDR2 as SASEGT. Deletions cut 6 bases from V and 2 bases from J, with 14 bases between. The CDR3 bases are TGTGCCAGCAGCGACAGTCCCTATCCCTACGAGCAGTACTTC. Translating gives CASSDSPYPYEQYF.

The chain joins TRBV27 to TRBJ1-5; the D gene is possibly TRBD1 (5 bases). V lost 0 bases, J lost 5 bases, and 8 bases lay in between. The CDR3 has 14 residues. From germline, CDR1 is MNHEY and CDR2 SMNVEV (reference sequence). In nucleotides, the CDR3 is TGTGCCAGCAGTTTATCTGGGGCCCATCAGCCCCAGCATTTT. Protein product: CASSLSGAHQPQHF.

CDR3 amino acids: CASSRTGGQETQYF. CDR3 nucleotide sequence: TGTGCCAGCTCACGGACAGGGGGCCAAGAGACCCAGTACTTC. This chain connects TRBV18 to TRBJ2-5, with 10 bases matching TRBD1. Germline CDR1 is KGHSH and CDR2 is LQKENI. The CDR3 runs 14 residues. Germline trimming cut 4 bases from V and 1 base from J; bases unmatched to any gene: 0. Full variable domain (remainder filled in from reference TRBV18 and TRBJ2-5): NAGVMQNPRHLVRRRGQEARLRCSPMKGHSHVYWYRQLPEEGLKFMVYLQKENIIDESGMPKERFSAEFPKEGPSILRIQQVVRGDSAAYFCASSRTGGQETQYFGPGTRLLVL.

This chain uses TRBV10-2 with TRBJ1-5, with D tentatively TRBD1 (5 bases). Germline V gene sequence: CDR1 WSHSY, CDR2 SAAADI. V was clipped by 0 bases and J by 7 bases, with 13 bases between them. The CDR3 length is 15 residues. In nucleotides, the CDR3 is TGCGCCAGCAGTGAGTCGCCGGGGGGACGGCAGCCCCAGCATTTT. Protein: CASSESPGGRQPQHF.

V is TRBV28 and J is TRBJ1-1, with 8 bases fitting TRBD1. CDR3 size: 16 residues. Trimming at V came to 6 bases and at J to 0 bases, leaving 9 bases not matched to a gene. Germline assignment: CDR1 MDHEN and CDR2 SYDVKM. CDR3 DNA: TGTGCCAGCAGAATCGGGACAGGCGGTGTGAACACTGAAGCTTTCTTT. It specifies CASRIGTGGVNTEAFF.

This clone has more than one count but fewer than ten. This chain links TRBV28 with TRBJ1-2; D is perhaps TRBD1 (6 bases). Germline CDR1 is MDHEN and CDR2 is SYDVKM. This CDR3 comprises 14 residues. V lost 1 base and J 8 bases, leaving 14 bases between the germline ends. The CDR3 DNA follows: TGTGCCAGCAGTTTATCAGGGGCTCGGCAGGGCTACACCTTC. This translates into CASSLSGARQGYTF.

The chain is built from TRBV5-6 and TRBJ2-5, with 10 bases lining up with TRBD2. Germline values: CDR1 SGHDT, CDR2 YYEEEE. The V gene end was trimmed by 2 bases and the J gene end by 2 bases; junction bases not matched to a gene: 9. The CDR3 runs to 17 residues. The CDR3 protein is CASSLAVPSGGQETQYF. CDR3 sequence (DNA): TGTGCCAGCAGCTTAGCGGTTCCTAGCGGGGGTCAAGAGACCCAGTACTTC.

The chain carries TRBV6-1 and TRBJ2-7, with TRBD1 matching over 9 bases. Germline loops: CDR1 MNHNS, CDR2 SASEGT. The trim removed 2 bases at V and 2 bases at J, leaving 4 bases unmatched. This CDR3 has 15 amino acids. The CDR3 DNA follows: TGTGCCAGCAGTGAAATAGGACAGGGGCCCTACGAGCAGTACTTC. Protein: CASSEIGQGPYEQYF.

V gene TRBV5-1 combines with J gene TRBJ2-1; no clear D. Germline-derived CDR1 and CDR2 are SGHRS and YFSETQ. The V end lost 4 bases, the J end lost 6 bases, and 14 bases lay between the germline ends. CDR3 size: 14 residues. The CDR3, as DNA: TGCGCCAGCAGCCTCACTGGGCCACCCAATGAGCAGTTCTTC. It specifies CASSLTGPPNEQFF. Filled out from reference TRBV5-1 and TRBJ2-1, the complete variable domain reads KAGVTQTPRYLIKTRGQQVTLSCSPISGHRSVSWYQQTPGQGLQFLFEYFSETQRNKGNFPGRFSGRQFSNSRSEMNVSTLELGDSALYLCASSLTGPPNEQFFGPGTRLTVL.

V is TRBV5-1 and J is TRBJ2-7; 9 positions match TRBD1. V shed 0 bases and J 3 bases; nucleotides not matched to a gene: 4. The CDR3 extends over 15 amino acids. Germline V gene sequence: CDR1 SGHRS, CDR2 YFSETQ. The CDR3 nucleotides read TGCGCCAGCAGCTTGGGGACAGGGGTTTTCTACGAGCAGTACTTC. This translates into CASSLGTGVFYEQYF.

CDR3 in amino acids: CASSFWPGPSINQPQHF. In DNA form, the CDR3 reads TGTGCCAGCAGCTTCTGGCCAGGCCCTTCGATAAATCAGCCCCAGCATTTT. The chain has TRBV7-9 and TRBJ1-5; D is unclear. Trimming removed 3 bases at V and 4 bases at J, with 19 bases between. The CDR3 covers 17 residues. CDR1 is SEHNR, CDR2 FQNEAQ, per germline (reference sequence).

The genes are TRBV13 and TRBJ1-4; D ambiguous. Trimming took off 5 bases at V and 6 bases at J, with 16 bases between the two ends. Germline V CDR1 and CDR2: PRHDT, FYEKMQ (reference sequence). This CDR3 region has 15 residues. This CDR3 reads CASSLTGYKDEKLFF. The CDR3 coding sequence is TGTGCCAGCAGCCTAACGGGTTATAAGGATGAAAAACTGTTTTTT.